The source of this TCR beta chain is a study of T cell repertoires in cytomegalovirus infection. Study information: Public TCR beta signatures were indicative of both CMV infection and a matching HLA type.

TCRdb reanalysed the reads using MiXCR and keeps one entry per CDR3 protein. The sample includes hundreds of thousands of distinct CDR3 sequences, more than 40% of them seen just once. This clonotype was seen a few times. Its antigen is undetermined. The study's findings and limits: CMV-specific HLA-C-restricted TCR beta clonotypes dominated the ex vivo response. Of the TCR beta families, the public ones yielded a cumulative frequency that identified carriers of CMV plus the relevant HLA.

V lost 1 base and J 6 bases, leaving 9 bases between the germline ends. The CDR3 is 14 residues long. CDR1 and CDR2 (germline): SGHTA, FQGNSA. The input for sequencing was cultured PBMCs, taken from culture after CMV antigen stimulation. This chain uses TRBV7-2 with TRBJ1-4; D remains ambiguous. The receptor was isolated from a human donor in good health (CMV status not recorded). Some clones in this sample may be carry-over from other donors' samples. CDR3 amino acids: CASSLGAWDEKLFF. CDR3 DNA: TGTGCCAGCAGCTTAGGTGCCTGGGATGAAAAACTGTTTTTT. The whole variable domain, remainder taken from reference TRBV7-2 and TRBJ1-4, is GAGVSQSPSNKVTEKGKDVELRCDPISGHTALYWYRQSLGQGLEFLIYFQGNSAPDKSGLPSDRFSAERTGGSVSTLTIQRTQQEDSAVYLCASSLGAWDEKLFFGSGTQLSVL.